The source of this TCR beta chain is a study of blood T cell repertoires in COVID-19. At the level of the study: Collection of acute and convalescent COVID-19 samples took place in the United States, Italy and Spain. Nucleic acid was either cDNA or gDNA, and it came from T cells, B-cell-depleted T cells, or PBMCs.

In the study's own analysis: Amplification from reference gene primers served as the basis for estimated nucleated cell counts. Libraries were prepared by immunoSEQ multiplex PCR; TCRdb keeps only in-frame clonotypes and omits some of them. V, J and clone size were drawn from that table, and D and trimming were deduced from the DNA. Of 60,000 to 65,000 clones in the sample, roughly 82% were seen once. The origin of this receptor is a human donor in a cohort sampled during active COVID-19. The sample taken for sequencing was peripheral blood.

CDR3 region: CASSYSGLTSDTQYF. Here the CDR3 DNA reads TGTGCCAGCAGTTACTCTGGACTAACCTCCGATACGCAGTATTTT. The chain has TRBV6-5 and TRBJ2-3, with a possible D match to TRBD2 (6 bases). CDR1 and CDR2 from the germline V gene are MNHEY and SVGAGI. The CDR3 runs 15 residues. Trimming removed 0 bases at V and 6 bases at J, with 13 bases between.